This T cell receptor (beta chain) was profiled in a study of CXCR3-negative and CXCR3-positive naive CD8 T cells. General study points: Diversity was high in both naive subsets and much lower in memory cells. Memory cells differed in TRBV-TRBJ usage, but naive CXCR3-negative and CXCR3-positive cells had similar usage. Naive cells positive for CXCR3 carried more hydrophobic TRB CDR3s than CXCR3-negative ones.

TRB cDNA was prepared as libraries by UMI-labeled 5' RACE. TCRdb reprocessed the 5' RACE reads; each CDR3 protein has one entry and no DNA is given. This listing includes some 140,000 distinct CDR3 sequences. This CDR3 is built from 12 residues. Germline V gene lookup returns CDR1 DFQATT and CDR2 SNEGSKA (reference sequence). About this clonotype itself: Its target is unknown.

Every individual CD8+ T cell subset underwent sorting in triplicate at under 350,000 cells apiece. Within the CD8+ T cell compartment, naive cells were CD45RO-CCR7+CD27+CD95-. The gene calls are TRBV20-1 and TRBJ2-7; the TRBD2 assignment by TCRdb is unverifiable without DNA. This clonotype was obtained from a human donor in good health. Some clones in this sample may be carry-over from other donors' samples. The sequencing sample was made of naive CXCR3+ CD8+ T cells from blood. Subset: CD45RO-CCR7+CD27+CD95- naive CD8+ T cells expressing CXCR3 (TNR3+). CDR3 amino acids: CSARDFGYEQYF.